These T cell receptor beta chains were read from a single sample in a study of T cell responses to AZD1222 COVID-19 vaccine. Here immunoSEQ multiplex PCR was the method, and the copy in TCRdb shows in-frame clones only, minus some. The sample includes some 180,000 clones, 92% seen only once; the top ten take about 10%. The sample in question was peripheral blood, obtained on day 0 of AZD1222 vaccination. These receptors all come from an adult in good health. Both conserved end residues are trimmed from each CDR3. Each record gives: V gene, clone size, CDR3 protein. The size of a clone is reported for some rows only, either as once, few or many, or as a class for expanded clones.

>TRBV6-6|NA
ATLRLGNYEQY
>TRBV7-9|NA
ASSLGGSMNEAF
>TRBV19|NA
ASSIKWTYSGNTIY
>TRBV7-9|NA
ASSFDRETYGYT
>TRBV5-8|NA
ASSNRLAIDEQF
>TRBV3-1/TRBV3-2|once
ASSPSGSLIGYT
>TRBV10-3|NA
AITSSREDEQF
>TRBV30|NA
AWSVGDTQY
>TRBV10-3|NA
AISGGSGVGETQY
>TRBV7-9|NA
ASSSYREGAKNIQY
>TRBV6-5|NA
ASSSPKSTEAF
>TRBV19|NA
ASSTSGTRLLRTQY
>TRBV18|once
ASSPRPEPYSNQPQH
>TRBV25-1|NA
ASSEYGVGENTEAF
>TRBV19|NA
ASSINGGSGNTIY
>TRBV2|NA
ASVPRDRLFYGYT
>TRBV5-4|once
ASSPTGTAWGTGELF
>TRBV19|NA
ASSIVGVGTEAF